This is a list of T cell receptor beta chains from one sample in a study of sequential checkpoint blockade in melanoma. TCRdb keeps only in-frame clones here, not all; method: immunoSEQ multiplex PCR. The sample lists about 29,000 clones, over 60% seen once, with roughly 22% in the top ten. This sample comprised CD8+ T cells sorted from blood (inferred from file names), obtained from a patient given nivolumab and ipilimumab in sequence. The origin of the receptors is a human donor with melanoma. CDR3s include the opening cysteine and the closing phenylalanine or tryptophan. Fields, in order: V gene, D gene, J gene, CDR3 DNA, CDR3 protein. The D gene is left open where the match is weak.

>TRBV4-3|-|TRBJ1-5
TGCGCCAGCAGCCAAGATAGTACAGGGCGACAGCCCCAGCATTTT
CASSQDSTGRQPQHF
>TRBV28|-|TRBJ1-3
TGTGCCAGCACTAGTTTAGCCATAACTGGAAACACCATATATTTT
CASTSLAITGNTIYF
>TRBV13|TRBD2|TRBJ2-1
TGTGCCAGCAGCTCCAGGAGTTCGGGAACTAGCGGGAGCTCCTACAATGAGCAGTTCTTC
CASSSRSSGTSGSSYNEQFF
>TRBV7-6|-|TRBJ1-2
TGTGCCAGCAGCTTAGCCCCAGCTAACTATGGCTACACCTTC
CASSLAPANYGYTF
>TRBV6-5|-|TRBJ1-1
TGTGCCAGCAGTTACACAGCACAGGGGAACACTGAAGCTTTCTTT
CASSYTAQGNTEAFF
>TRBV2|TRBD2|TRBJ2-1
TGTGCCAGCAGAGGACTAGCGGGAGAGTATGAGCAGTTCTTC
CASRGLAGEYEQFF
>TRBV9|-|TRBJ1-6
TGTGCCAGCAGCCCCTGGGGAGGGGAGGCTAATTCACCCCTCCACTTT
CASSPWGGEANSPLHF
>TRBV4-3|TRBD1|TRBJ1-1
TGCGCCAGCAGCCAAGATTGGACAGGGGGTTTGAACACTGAAGCTTTCTTT
CASSQDWTGGLNTEAFF
>TRBV6-1|-|TRBJ1-6
TGTGCCAGCAGTGATCCACCACTAAGCTCCTATAATTCACCCCTCCACTTT
CASSDPPLSSYNSPLHF
>TRBV7-6|TRBD2|TRBJ2-6
TGTGCCAGCAGCTTAATGTTAGCGGGAGTGAGTGGGGCCAACGTCCTGACTTTC
CASSLMLAGVSGANVLTF
>TRBV29-1|-|TRBJ1-2
TGCAGCGTCCCAGCGCCGGAATTCTATGGCTACACCTTC
CSVPAPEFYGYTF
>TRBV18|-|TRBJ1-2
TGTGCCAGCTCACCCCCGCCAGGGCATTCCGCCGGTGCTGGCTACACCTTC
CASSPPPGHSAGAGYTF
>TRBV9|TRBD2|TRBJ2-3
TGTGCCAGCAGCCCCGGGACTAGCGACACAGATACGCAGTATTTT
CASSPGTSDTDTQYF
>TRBV29-1|TRBD2|TRBJ2-1
TGCAGCGTGGGCCGGGAGGGGCGCCTCAATGAGCAGTTCTTC
CSVGREGRLNEQFF
>TRBV4-1|TRBD1|TRBJ2-7
TGCGCCAGCAGCCCACGGGACAGAAACTACGAGCAGTACTTC
CASSPRDRNYEQYF
>TRBV7-9|-|TRBJ2-7
TGTGCCAGCAGCTTAGCGGAGGGTGACTACGAGCAGTACTTC
CASSLAEGDYEQYF
>TRBV27|TRBD1|TRBJ2-7
TGTGCCAGCAGTTTATCAGGGGGCCGATACGAGCAGTACTTC
CASSLSGGRYEQYF